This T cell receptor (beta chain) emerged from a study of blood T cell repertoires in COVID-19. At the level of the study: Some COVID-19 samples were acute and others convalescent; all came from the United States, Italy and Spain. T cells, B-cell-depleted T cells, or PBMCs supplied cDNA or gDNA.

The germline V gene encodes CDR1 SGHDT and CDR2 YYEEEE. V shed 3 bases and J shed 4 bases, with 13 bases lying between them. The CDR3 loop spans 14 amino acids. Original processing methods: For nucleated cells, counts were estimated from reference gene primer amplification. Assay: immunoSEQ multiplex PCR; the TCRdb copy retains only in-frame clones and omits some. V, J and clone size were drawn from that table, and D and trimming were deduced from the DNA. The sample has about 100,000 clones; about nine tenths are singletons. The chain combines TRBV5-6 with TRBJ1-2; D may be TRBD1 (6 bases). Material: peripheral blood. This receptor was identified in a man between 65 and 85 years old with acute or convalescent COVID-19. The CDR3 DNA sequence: TGTGCCAGCAGCTACGGACAGTCTCCCTATGGCTACACCTTC. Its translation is CASSYGQSPYGYTF.